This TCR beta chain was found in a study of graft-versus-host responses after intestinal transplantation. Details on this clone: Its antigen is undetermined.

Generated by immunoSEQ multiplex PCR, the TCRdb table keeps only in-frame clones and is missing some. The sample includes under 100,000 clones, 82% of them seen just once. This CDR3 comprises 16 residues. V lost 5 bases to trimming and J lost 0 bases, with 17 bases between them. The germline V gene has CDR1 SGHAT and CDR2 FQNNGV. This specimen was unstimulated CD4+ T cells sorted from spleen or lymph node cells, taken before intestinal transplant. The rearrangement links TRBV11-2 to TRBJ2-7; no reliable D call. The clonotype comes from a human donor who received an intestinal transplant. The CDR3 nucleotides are TGTGCCAGCAGCCGCCGTAGTGTTTTCACCTCCTACGAGCAGTACTTC. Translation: CASSRRSVFTSYEQYF.